The 25 T cell receptor beta chains below were found in one sample sequenced in a study of PD-1 blockade in classical Hodgkin lymphoma. Data came from immunoSEQ multiplex PCR; TCRdb stores just in-frame clones and leaves some out. The sample contains some 16,000 clones, about 83% of which appear only once. Regarding time point: cycle 4 day 1 (C4D1), after 5 to 7 weeks of nivolumab. Each patient experienced a relapse that followed autologous stem cell transplantation, and brentuximab vedotin exposure varied. Sequenced material: peripheral blood mononuclear cells (PBMCs), taken before the fourth cycle of nivolumab. The receptors shown here come from a human donor with classical Hodgkin lymphoma.

This chain uses TRBV18 with TRBJ2-2; 12 bases are shared with TRBD2. Germline V CDR1 and CDR2: KGHSH, LQKENI. The CDR3 loop spans 18 amino acids. After removal of 3 bases from V and 0 bases from J, the junction contained 5 bases not matched to a gene. CDR3 DNA sequence: TGTGCCAGCTCACCGATGACTAGCGGGGGAACGAACACCGGGGAGCTGTTTTTT. Protein: CASSPMTSGGTNTGELFF.

The V and J genes are TRBV7-9 and TRBJ1-1; 7 bases map to TRBD1. Unmatched junction bases numbered 2, after V lost 1 base and J lost 0 bases. Looked up from germline, CDR1 is SEHNR and CDR2 is FQNEAQ (reference sequence). This CDR3 region has 15 residues. The CDR3 region is CASSLDQGVNTEAFF. The CDR3 nucleotides are TGTGCCAGCAGCTTAGATCAGGGGGTGAACACTGAAGCTTTCTTT.

CDR3 in DNA: TGTGCCAGCAGTGGACTCGGAGGGCACACCGGGGAGCTGTTTTTT. This codes for CASSGLGGHTGELFF. The rearrangement uses TRBV2 and TRBJ2-2; perhaps TRBD2 as D (6 bases). Germline V CDR1 and CDR2: SNHLY, FYNNEI. V dropped 4 bases and J dropped 3 bases, with 12 bases sitting between them. The CDR3 contains 15 residues.

About this clone itself: A read error may account for a junction end that differs from germline. The V gene is TRBV10-3, the J gene TRBJ1-1, with D perhaps matching TRBD1 (6 bases). The length of the CDR3 is 14 residues. Germline loops: CDR1 ENHRY, CDR2 SYGVKD. CDR3 sequence (DNA): TGTGCCATCACCCGGACAGAAAAGAACATTGAAGCTTTCTTT. Translated: CAITRTEKNIEAFF.

The CDR3 DNA reads as TGCGCCAGCAGCCCGTCCACTAGCGGGAGCACAGATACGCAGTATTTT. It translates to CASSPSTSGSTDTQYF. The rearrangement joins TRBV5-1 to TRBJ2-3; TRBD2 matches 9 bases. J was trimmed by 0 bases and V by 4 bases; bases with no gene match: 6. The germline CDR1 and CDR2 sequences are SGHRS and YFSETQ. This CDR3 region has 16 residues.

V gene TRBV5-1 combines with J gene TRBJ1-4; D unclear. The CDR3 runs to 13 residues. V lost 2 bases and J lost 8, with 10 bases in between. The V gene's germline CDR1 is SGHRS and CDR2 YFSETQ. This CDR3 reads CASSLWGEEKLFF. CDR3 nucleotides: TGCGCCAGCAGCTTATGGGGTGAGGAAAAACTGTTTTTT.

V is TRBV19 and J is TRBJ2-5, with a possible D match to TRBD1 (6 bases). V was trimmed by 3 bases and J by 7 bases, leaving 18 bases between them. Germline CDR1 and CDR2: LNHDA and SQIVND (reference sequence). The CDR3 covers 15 residues. The CDR3 reads CASSMVGHRVWTQYF. DNA of the CDR3: TGTGCCAGTAGTATGGTGGGACATCGCGTATGGACCCAGTACTTC.

Note on this clone: The conserved phenylalanine or tryptophan is not found at the CDR3 terminus, so this likely reflects a read error. The genes are TRBV4-3 and TRBJ2-2; 9 positions agree with TRBD2. The CDR3 contains 15 residues. CDR1 is LGHNA, CDR2 YSLEER, per germline. V dropped 1 base and J dropped 6; count of bases not matched to a gene: 3. The CDR3 sequence: CASSQASGVAGELFS. The CDR3, as DNA: TGCGCCAGCAGCCAAGCTAGCGGGGTGGCCGGGGAGCTGTTTTCT.

This chain uses TRBV7-8 with TRBJ2-7, with D unclear. Germline V gene sequence: CDR1 SGHVS, CDR2 FQNEAQ. Trimming pared 3 bases from V and 1 base from J, leaving 7 bases between. There are 13 residues in the CDR3. In DNA form, the CDR3 reads TGTGCCAGCAGCTTGTCCAGATCCTACGAGCAGTACTTC. Protein: CASSLSRSYEQYF. The variable domain in full, completed from reference TRBV7-8 and TRBJ2-7, reads GAGVSQSPRYKVAKRGQDVALRCDPISGHVSLFWYQQALGQGPEFLTYFQNEAQLDKSGLPSDRFFAERPEGSVSTLKIQRTQQEDSAVYLCASSLSRSYEQYFGPGTRLTVT.

The genes are TRBV5-1 and TRBJ1-6; weak D call: TRBD1 (5 bases). The CDR3 is 16 residues long. Germline V gives CDR1 SGHRS, CDR2 YFSETQ. Trimming left V 4 bases short and J 9 bases short, with 20 bases between. The CDR3 DNA sequence: TGCGCCAGCAGCATCCTCGGGACGGGTGAGGGTTCACCCCTCCACTTT. As protein: CASSILGTGEGSPLHF.

The table lists this clone with a count of one. The chain employs TRBV7-9 and TRBJ1-4, with 9 bases aligning to TRBD1. With V trimmed by 4 bases and J by 7 bases, 4 bases remained unmatched. This CDR3 has 14 residues. CDR1 is SEHNR, CDR2 FQNEAQ, per germline (reference sequence). Written as DNA, the CDR3 is TGTGCCAGCAGCTCAAGACAGGGGGGTGAAAAACTGTTTTTT. Translation gives CASSSRQGGEKLFF.

The DNA of the CDR3 is TGTGCCAGCACGTCCCAGGACTTTTACTACGAGCAGTACTTC. Translated: CASTSQDFYYEQYF. This chain connects TRBV2 to TRBJ2-7; possible D gene TRBD2, 5 bases. V lost 7 bases to trimming and J lost 3 bases, with 16 bases between them. The CDR3 has 14 residues. Germline-derived CDR1 and CDR2 are SNHLY and FYNNEI.

This chain uses TRBV5-1 with TRBJ2-1; D uncertain. Germline loops: CDR1 SGHRS, CDR2 YFSETQ. The CDR3 loop spans 16 amino acids. Trimming shortened V by 0 bases and J by 0 bases, and 10 bases separated the two germline ends. CDR3 protein: CASSLGPSSSYNEQFF. DNA of the CDR3: TGCGCCAGCAGCTTGGGACCGTCCAGCTCCTACAATGAGCAGTTCTTC.

The rearrangement links TRBV4-3 to TRBJ1-1; the D is unclear. The CDR3 runs 13 residues. Germline CDR1 is LGHNA and CDR2 is YSLEER. V was cut by 1 base and J by 2 bases, with 5 bases left in between. For the CDR3, the DNA is TGCGCCAGCAGCCAAGGACAAAACACTGAAGCTTTCTTT. Translating it yields CASSQGQNTEAFF.

This chain links TRBV5-1 with TRBJ2-1; D tentatively reads TRBD1 or TRBD2 (6 bases each). Looked up from germline, CDR1 is SGHRS and CDR2 is YFSETQ. The V end lost 1 base, the J end lost 5 bases, and 10 bases lay between the germline ends. The CDR3 is 14 residues long. The CDR3: CASSLRGPNNEQFF. The CDR3 DNA reads TGCGCCAGCAGCTTGCGGGGGCCCAACAATGAGCAGTTCTTC.

The CDR3, as DNA: TGTGCCAGCAGCATAGGACAGGGGGAGTATGGCTACACCTTC. As protein: CASSIGQGEYGYTF. This chain uses TRBV7-2 with TRBJ1-2; 10 bases are a match to TRBD1. Germline V lookup: CDR1 SGHTA, CDR2 FQGNSA. V dropped 5 bases and J dropped 5; count of bases not matched to a gene: 5. The length of the CDR3 is 14 residues.

The chain has TRBV6-5 and TRBJ1-1; TRBD1 matches at 7 bases. J was trimmed by 11 bases and V by 6 bases; bases with no gene match: 12. This CDR3 has 13 amino acids. The V gene's germline CDR1 is MNHEY and CDR2 SVGAGI. CDR3 coding DNA: TGTGCCAGCAGGCCTCGACAGGGCCAGGGGGCTTTCTTT. Translation: CASRPRQGQGAFF.

The chain recombines TRBV5-1 with TRBJ2-3; no firm D call. Trimming left V 10 bases short and J 1 base short, with 10 bases between. This CDR3 is 12 amino acids long. CDR1 is SGHRS, CDR2 YFSETQ, per germline. CDR3 DNA: TGCGCCTCCGGACCCGGCACAGATACGCAGTATTTT. Translated, it gives CASGPGTDTQYF.

The rearrangement joins TRBV7-9 to TRBJ2-1; 7 nucleotides agree with TRBD1. The V and J ends lost 1 base and 6 bases, in that order; junction bases with no gene match: 3. The germline gives CDR1 SEHNR, CDR2 FQNEAQ (reference sequence). This CDR3 comprises 14 residues. The CDR3 region is CASSLESGGNEQFF. For the CDR3, the DNA is TGTGCCAGCAGCTTAGAGTCAGGGGGCAATGAGCAGTTCTTC.

This chain links TRBV5-1 with TRBJ1-6; D gene ambiguous. The germline V gene encodes CDR1 SGHRS and CDR2 YFSETQ. Between the trimmed V and J ends, which lost 0 bases and 5 bases, there was a span of 6 bases. This CDR3 has 14 amino acids. The CDR3 sequence: CASSLDGDNSPLHF. CDR3 sequence (DNA): TGCGCCAGCAGCTTGGACGGAGATAATTCACCCCTCCACTTT.

The V and J genes are TRBV6-6 and TRBJ1-5; D is perhaps TRBD1 (5 bases). The CDR3 contains 16 residues. Trimming removed 6 bases at V and 0 bases at J, with 15 bases between. Germline V CDR1 and CDR2: MNHNY, SVGAGI (reference sequence). This CDR3 is CASSQTGGYSNQPQHF. In DNA form, the CDR3 reads TGTGCCAGCAGCCAAACTGGGGGGTATAGCAATCAGCCCCAGCATTTT.

The chain joins TRBV19 to TRBJ2-2; TRBD1 aligns across 10 bases. This CDR3 region has 15 residues. The V and J ends lost 5 bases and 2 bases, in that order; junction bases with no gene match: 2. CDR1 and CDR2 (germline): LNHDA, SQIVND (reference sequence). CDR3 coding DNA: TGTGCCAGTAGTGGACAGGGGGGAAACACCGGGGAGCTGTTTTTT. Translated, it gives CASSGQGGNTGELFF.

The rearrangement uses TRBV9 and TRBJ2-2; D uncertain. The CDR3 spans 14 residues. In germline, CDR1 is SGDLS, CDR2 YYNGEE. V gave up 3 bases and J gave up 2 bases, with 8 bases separating them. This chain's CDR3 is CASSAASNTGELFF. The CDR3 region has the DNA TGTGCCAGCAGCGCTGCTAGTAACACCGGGGAGCTGTTTTTT.

V usage is TRBV5-4 and J usage is TRBJ2-7; a possible D gene is TRBD2 (5 bases). The ends were cut back, 0 bases at V and 0 bases at J, with 10 bases in the middle. The CDR3 has 15 amino acids. Germline V gene sequence: CDR1 SGHNT, CDR2 YYREEE (reference sequence). In DNA form, the CDR3 reads TGTGCCAGCAGCTTGGCCGGGGAGAGCTCCTACGAGCAGTACTTC. Encoded protein: CASSLAGESSYEQYF.

This clone appeared a few times. The genes are TRBV7-6 and TRBJ1-6, with D maybe TRBD1 (5 bases). Looked up from germline, CDR1 is SGHVS and CDR2 is FNYEAQ. This CDR3 is 16 amino acids long. V was trimmed by 0 bases and J by 10 bases, leaving 16 bases between them. CDR3 coding DNA: TGTGCCAGCAGCTTAGCCCCGGGGGGGAGTAGGTCACCCCTCCACTTT. Protein product: CASSLAPGGSRSPLHF.